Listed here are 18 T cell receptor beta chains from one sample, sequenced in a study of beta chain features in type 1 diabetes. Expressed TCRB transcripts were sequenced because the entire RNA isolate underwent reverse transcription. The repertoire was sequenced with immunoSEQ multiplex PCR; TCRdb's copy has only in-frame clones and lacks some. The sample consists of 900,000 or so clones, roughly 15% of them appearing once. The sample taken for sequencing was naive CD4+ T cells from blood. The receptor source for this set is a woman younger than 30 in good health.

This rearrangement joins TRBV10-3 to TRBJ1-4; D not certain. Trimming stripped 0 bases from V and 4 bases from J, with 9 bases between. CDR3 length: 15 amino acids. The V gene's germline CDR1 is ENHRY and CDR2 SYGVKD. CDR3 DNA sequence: TGTGCCATCAGTGAGTCGAGAGGGTTTAATGAAAAACTGTTTTTT. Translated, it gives CAISESRGFNEKLFF.

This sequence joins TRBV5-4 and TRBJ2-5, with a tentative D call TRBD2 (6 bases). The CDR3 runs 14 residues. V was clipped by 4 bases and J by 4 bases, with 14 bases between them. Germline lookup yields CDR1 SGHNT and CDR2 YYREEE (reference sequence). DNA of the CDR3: TGTGCCAGCAGCAATAAAAAGGGAGGAGAGACCCAGTACTTC. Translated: CASSNKKGGETQYF. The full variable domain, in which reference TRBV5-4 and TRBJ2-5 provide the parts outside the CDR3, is ETGVTQSPTHLIKTRGQQVTLRCSSQSGHNTVSWYQQALGQGPQFIFQYYREEENGRGNFPPRFSGLQFPNYSSELNVNALELDDSALYLCASSNKKGGETQYFGPGTRLLVL.

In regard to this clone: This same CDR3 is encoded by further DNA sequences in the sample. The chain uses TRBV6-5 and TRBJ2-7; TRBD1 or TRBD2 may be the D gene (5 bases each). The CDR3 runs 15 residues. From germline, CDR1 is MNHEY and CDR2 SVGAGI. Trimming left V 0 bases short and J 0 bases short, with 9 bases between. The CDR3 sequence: CASSYSSGGSYEQYF. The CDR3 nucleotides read TGTGCCAGCAGTTACTCCTCTGGGGGCTCCTACGAGCAGTACTTC.

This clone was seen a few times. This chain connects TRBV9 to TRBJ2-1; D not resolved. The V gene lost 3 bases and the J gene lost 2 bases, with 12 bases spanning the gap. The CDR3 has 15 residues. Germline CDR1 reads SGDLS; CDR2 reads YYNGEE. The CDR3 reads CASSAIGPTYNEQFF. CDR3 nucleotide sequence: TGTGCCAGCAGCGCGATCGGGCCCACCTACAATGAGCAGTTCTTC.

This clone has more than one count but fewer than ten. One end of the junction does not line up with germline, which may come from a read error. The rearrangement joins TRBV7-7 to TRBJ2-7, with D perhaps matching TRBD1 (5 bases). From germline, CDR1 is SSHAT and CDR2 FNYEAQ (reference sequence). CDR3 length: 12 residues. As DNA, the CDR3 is TGTGCTAGCAGCTCCAGGGTTGACGAGCAGTACTTC. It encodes CASSSRVDEQYF.

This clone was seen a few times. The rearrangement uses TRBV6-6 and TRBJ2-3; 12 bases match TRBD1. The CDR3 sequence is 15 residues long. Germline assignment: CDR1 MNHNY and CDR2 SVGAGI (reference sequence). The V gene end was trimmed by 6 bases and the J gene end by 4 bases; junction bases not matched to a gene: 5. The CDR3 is CASRVGTGGADTQYF. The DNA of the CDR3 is TGTGCCAGCAGAGTGGGGACAGGGGGCGCAGATACGCAGTATTTT.

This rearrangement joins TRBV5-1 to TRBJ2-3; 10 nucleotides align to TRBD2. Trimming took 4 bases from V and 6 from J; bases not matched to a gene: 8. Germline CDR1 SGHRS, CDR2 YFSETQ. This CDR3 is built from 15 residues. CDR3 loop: CASSLVPSGSDTQYF. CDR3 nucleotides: TGCGCCAGCAGCCTCGTCCCTAGCGGGAGTGATACGCAGTATTTT.

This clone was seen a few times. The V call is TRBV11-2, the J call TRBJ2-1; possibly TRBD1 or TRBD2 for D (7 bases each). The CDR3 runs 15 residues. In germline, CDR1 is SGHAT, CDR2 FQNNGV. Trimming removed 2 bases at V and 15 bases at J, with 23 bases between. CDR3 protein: CASSLKRDSFSGRFF. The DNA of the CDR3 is TGTGCCAGCAGCTTAAAGCGGGACAGCTTCAGCGGCAGGTTCTTC.

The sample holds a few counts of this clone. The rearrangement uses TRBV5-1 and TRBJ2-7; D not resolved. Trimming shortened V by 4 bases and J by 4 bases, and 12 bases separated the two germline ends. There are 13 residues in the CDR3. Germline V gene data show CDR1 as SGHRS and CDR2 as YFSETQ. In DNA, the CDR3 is TGCGCCAGCAGCGTGAACCTGCGGTACGAGCAGTACTTC. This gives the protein CASSVNLRYEQYF.

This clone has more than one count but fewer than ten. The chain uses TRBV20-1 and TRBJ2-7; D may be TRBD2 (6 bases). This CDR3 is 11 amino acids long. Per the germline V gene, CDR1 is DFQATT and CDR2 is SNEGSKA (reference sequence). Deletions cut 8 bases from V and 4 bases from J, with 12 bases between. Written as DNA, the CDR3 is TGCAGTCAGGGAGGCCCTTACGAGCAGTACTTC. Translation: CSQGGPYEQYF.

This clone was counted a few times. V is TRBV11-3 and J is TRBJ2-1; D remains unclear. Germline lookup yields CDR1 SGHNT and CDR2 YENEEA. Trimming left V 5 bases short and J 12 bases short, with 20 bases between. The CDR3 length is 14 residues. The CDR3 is CASSRDSSSGGQFF. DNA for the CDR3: TGTGCCAGCAGCCGTGATTCCTCATCTGGCGGGCAGTTCTTC. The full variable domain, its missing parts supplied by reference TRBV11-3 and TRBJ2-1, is EAGVVQSPRYKIIEKKQPVAFWCNPISGHNTLYWYLQNLGQGPELLIRYENEEAVDDSQLPKDRFSAERLKGVDSTLKIQPAELGDSAVYLCASSRDSSSGGQFFGPGTRLTVL.

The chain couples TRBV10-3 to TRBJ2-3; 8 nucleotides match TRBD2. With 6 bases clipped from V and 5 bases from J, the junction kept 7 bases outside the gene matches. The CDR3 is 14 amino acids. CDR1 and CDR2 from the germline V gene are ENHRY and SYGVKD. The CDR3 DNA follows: TGTGCCATCAGCCCAGCCGGGACTAGAGATACGCAGTATTTT. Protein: CAISPAGTRDTQYF.

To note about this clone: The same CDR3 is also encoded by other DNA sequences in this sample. The CDR3 protein is CASSLSNSGANVLTF. In DNA, the CDR3 is TGCGCCAGCAGTCTCAGCAACTCTGGGGCCAACGTCCTGACTTTC. The chain employs TRBV5-1 and TRBJ2-6; D remains unclear. From germline, CDR1 is SGHRS and CDR2 YFSETQ. The CDR3 extends over 15 amino acids. The V end lost 5 bases, the J end lost 0 bases, and 9 bases lay between the germline ends.

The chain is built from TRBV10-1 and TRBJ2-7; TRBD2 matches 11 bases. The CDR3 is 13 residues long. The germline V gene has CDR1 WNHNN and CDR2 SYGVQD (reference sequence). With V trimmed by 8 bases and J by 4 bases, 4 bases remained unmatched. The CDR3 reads CASPGLAVYEQYF. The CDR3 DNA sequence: TGCGCCAGCCCGGGACTAGCGGTTTACGAGCAGTACTTC.

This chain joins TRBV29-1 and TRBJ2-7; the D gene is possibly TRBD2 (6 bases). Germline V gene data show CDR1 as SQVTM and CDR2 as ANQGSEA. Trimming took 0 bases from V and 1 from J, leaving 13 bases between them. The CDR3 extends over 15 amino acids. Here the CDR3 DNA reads TGCAGCGTTGAAGATCGGCGGGGCGGGTCCTACGAGCAGTACTTC. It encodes CSVEDRRGGSYEQYF.

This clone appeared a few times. This CDR3 is CATQGSNQPQHF. CDR3 DNA: TGTGCCACCCAGGGGAGCAATCAGCCCCAGCATTTT. This chain connects TRBV6-5 to TRBJ1-5; maybe TRBD1 (6 bases). There are 12 residues in the CDR3. Germline assignment: CDR1 MNHEY and CDR2 SVGAGI. V lost 10 bases, J lost 1 base, and 8 bases lay in between.

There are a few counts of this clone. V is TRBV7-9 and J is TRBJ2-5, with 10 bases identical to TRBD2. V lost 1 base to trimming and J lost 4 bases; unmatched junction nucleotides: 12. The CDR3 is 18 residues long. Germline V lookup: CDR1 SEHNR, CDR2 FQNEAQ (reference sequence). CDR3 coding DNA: TGTGCCAGCAGCTTAGGCACTAGCGGGATCTCTCGCGGAGAGACCCAGTACTTC. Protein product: CASSLGTSGISRGETQYF.

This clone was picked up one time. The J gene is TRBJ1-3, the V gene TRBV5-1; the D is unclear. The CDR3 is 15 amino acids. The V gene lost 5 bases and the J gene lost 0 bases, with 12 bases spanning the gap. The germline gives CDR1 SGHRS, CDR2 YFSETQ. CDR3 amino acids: CASSYQGGSGNTIYF. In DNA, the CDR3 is TGCGCCAGCAGTTACCAAGGTGGCTCTGGAAACACCATATATTTT.